This T cell receptor beta chain originates from a study of shared clonotypes between healthy human individuals. The study, taken as a whole, reports: Compared with memory subsets, naive subsets generally had larger estimated richness.

Turning to this clone: Its antigen is undetermined.

Method: immunoSEQ multiplex PCR; TCRdb's copy keeps in-frame clones and lacks some. This sample has 950,000 to 1,100,000 clones, with about 70% found just once. CDR1 SGHRS and CDR2 YFSETQ come from the germline V gene. Between the trimmed V and J ends, which lost 4 bases and 2 bases, there was a span of 13 bases. CDR3 length equals 14 residues. This TCR came from a man aged 18 to 35 in good health. Sequencing was done on a sample of memory CD4+ T cells sorted from blood. Noted subset: CD45RA-negative fraction. The V gene is TRBV5-1, the J gene TRBJ2-7, with D perhaps matching TRBD1 or TRBD2 (5 bases each). The CDR3 DNA is TGCGCCAGCAGCGGGTTTGGGGGTCCCTACGAGCAGTACTTC. It translates to CASSGFGGPYEQYF.